The clone carrying this T cell receptor beta chain has a single count. What it recognizes is unknown. This entry is derived from a study of CD8 T cells in ankylosing spondylitis. Study results and limitations: There was a TCR beta motif, made of several highly homologous variants, that appeared characteristic of ankylosing spondylitis blood.

Scientists made TCR beta libraries using quantitative 5'-RACE with molecular barcodes. Each CDR3 protein is one row after TCRdb ran MiXCR on the 5' RACE reads. The sample yields about 700,000 distinct CDR3 sequences, 15% to 20% seen once. V was clipped by 7 bases and J by 1 base, with 13 bases between them. The germline CDR1 and CDR2 sequences are KGHSH and LQKENI. This CDR3 is built from 14 residues. The TCR originated in a male donor with ankylosing spondylitis. Material for sequencing was blood, either unsorted or a sorted T cell fraction (not recorded which). The genes are TRBV18 and TRBJ1-1, with D tentatively TRBD1 (5 bases). CDR3 loop: CASFPAGWNTEAFF. The CDR3, as DNA: TGTGCCAGCTTCCCAGCAGGGTGGAACACTGAAGCTTTCTTT.